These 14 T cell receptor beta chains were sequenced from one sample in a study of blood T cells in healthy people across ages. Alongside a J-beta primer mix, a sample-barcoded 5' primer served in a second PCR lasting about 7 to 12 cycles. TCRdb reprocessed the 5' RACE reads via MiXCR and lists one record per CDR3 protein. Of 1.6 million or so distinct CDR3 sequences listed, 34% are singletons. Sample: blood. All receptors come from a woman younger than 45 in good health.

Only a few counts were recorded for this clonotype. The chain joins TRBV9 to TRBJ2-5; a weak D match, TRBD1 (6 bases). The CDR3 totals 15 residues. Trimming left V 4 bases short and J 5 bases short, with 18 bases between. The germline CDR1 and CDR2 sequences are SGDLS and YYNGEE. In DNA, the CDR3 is TGTGCCAGCAGCCCCCGGGACAATCCTGGGGAGACCCAGTACTTC. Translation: CASSPRDNPGETQYF.

CDR3 sequence: CAIKFSDMNTEAFF. As DNA, the CDR3 is TGTGCCATCAAGTTCTCCGATATGAACACTGAAGCTTTCTTT. This chain connects TRBV10-3 to TRBJ1-1; D not certain. The CDR3 loop spans 14 amino acids. From germline, CDR1 is ENHRY and CDR2 SYGVKD. Trimming removed 7 bases from V and 0 bases from J, with 12 bases in between.

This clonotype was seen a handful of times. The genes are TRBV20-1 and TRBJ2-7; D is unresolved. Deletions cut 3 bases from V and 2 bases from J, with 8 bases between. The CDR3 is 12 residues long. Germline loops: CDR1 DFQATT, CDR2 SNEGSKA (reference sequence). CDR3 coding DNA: TGCAGTGCTAGTCTTGCAGCCTACGAGCAGTACTTC. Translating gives CSASLAAYEQYF.

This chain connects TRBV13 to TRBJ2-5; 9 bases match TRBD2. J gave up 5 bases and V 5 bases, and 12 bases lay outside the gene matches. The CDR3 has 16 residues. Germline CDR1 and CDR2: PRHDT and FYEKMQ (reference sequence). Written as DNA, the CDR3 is TGTGCCAGCAGCCCCGGAGGCGGGAGGGCTGGGGAGACCCAGTACTTC. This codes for CASSPGGGRAGETQYF.

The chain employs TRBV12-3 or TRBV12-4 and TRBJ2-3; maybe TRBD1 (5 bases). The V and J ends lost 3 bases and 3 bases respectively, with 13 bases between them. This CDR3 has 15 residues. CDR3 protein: CASSFSRVGTDTQYF. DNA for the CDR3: TGTGCCAGCAGTTTTAGCAGGGTAGGAACAGATACGCAGTATTTT.

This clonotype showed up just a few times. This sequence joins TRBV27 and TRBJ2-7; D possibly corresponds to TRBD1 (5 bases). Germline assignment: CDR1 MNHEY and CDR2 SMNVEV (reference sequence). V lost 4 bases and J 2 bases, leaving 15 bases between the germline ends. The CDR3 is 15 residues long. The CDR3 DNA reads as TGTGCCAGCAGTTCCGCAGCCGTGGGGCCCTACGAGCAGTACTTC. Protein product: CASSSAAVGPYEQYF.

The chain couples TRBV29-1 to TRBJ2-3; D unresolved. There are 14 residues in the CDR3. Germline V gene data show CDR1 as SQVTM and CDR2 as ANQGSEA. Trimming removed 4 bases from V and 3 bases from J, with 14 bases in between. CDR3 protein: CSVGAALGTDTQYF. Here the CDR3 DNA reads TGCAGCGTTGGGGCCGCCCTTGGTACAGATACGCAGTATTTT.

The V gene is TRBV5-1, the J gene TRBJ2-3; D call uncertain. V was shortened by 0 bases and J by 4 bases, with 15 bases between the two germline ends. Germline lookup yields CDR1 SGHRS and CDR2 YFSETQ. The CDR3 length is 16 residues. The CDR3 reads CASSLAGATSADTQYF. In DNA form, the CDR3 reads TGCGCCAGCAGCTTGGCAGGTGCCACCTCGGCAGATACGCAGTATTTT.

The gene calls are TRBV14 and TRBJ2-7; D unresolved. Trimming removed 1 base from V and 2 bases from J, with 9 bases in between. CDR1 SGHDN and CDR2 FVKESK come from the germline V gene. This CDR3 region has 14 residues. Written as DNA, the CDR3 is TGTGCCAGCAGCCAAGTCGGACCAGCCTACGAGCAGTACTTC. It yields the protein CASSQVGPAYEQYF. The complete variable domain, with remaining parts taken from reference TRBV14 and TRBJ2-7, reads EAGVTQFPSHSVIEKGQTVTLRCDPISGHDNLYWYRRVMGKEIKFLLHFVKESKQDESGMPNNRFLAERTGGTYSTLKVQPAELEDSGVYFCASSQVGPAYEQYFGPGTRLTVT.

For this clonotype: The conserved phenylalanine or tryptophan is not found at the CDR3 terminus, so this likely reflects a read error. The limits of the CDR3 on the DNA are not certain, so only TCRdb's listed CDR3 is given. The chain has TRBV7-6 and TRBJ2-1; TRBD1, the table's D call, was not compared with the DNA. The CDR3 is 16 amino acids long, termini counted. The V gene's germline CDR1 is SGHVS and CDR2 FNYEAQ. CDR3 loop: CASSLGRGQRYNERFT.

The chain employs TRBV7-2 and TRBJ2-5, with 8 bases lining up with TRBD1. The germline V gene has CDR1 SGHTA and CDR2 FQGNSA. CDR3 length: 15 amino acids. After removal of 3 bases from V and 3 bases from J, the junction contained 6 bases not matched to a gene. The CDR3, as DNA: TGTGCCAGCAGCTTCAGGACAGGGTGGGAAGAGACCCAGTACTTC. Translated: CASSFRTGWEETQYF.

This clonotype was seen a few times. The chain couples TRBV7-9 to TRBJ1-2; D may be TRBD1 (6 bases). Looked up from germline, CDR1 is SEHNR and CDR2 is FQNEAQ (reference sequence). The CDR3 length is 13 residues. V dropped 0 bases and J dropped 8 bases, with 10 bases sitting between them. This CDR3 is CASSLAGAWGYTF. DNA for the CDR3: TGTGCCAGCAGCTTAGCGGGGGCCTGGGGCTACACCTTC.

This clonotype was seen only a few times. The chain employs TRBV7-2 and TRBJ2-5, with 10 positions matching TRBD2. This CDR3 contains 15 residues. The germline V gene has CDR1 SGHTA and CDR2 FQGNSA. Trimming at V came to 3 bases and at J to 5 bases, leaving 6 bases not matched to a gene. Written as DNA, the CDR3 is TGTGCCAGCAGCTTGCCGGGACTAGCGTGGGAGACCCAGTACTTC. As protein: CASSLPGLAWETQYF.

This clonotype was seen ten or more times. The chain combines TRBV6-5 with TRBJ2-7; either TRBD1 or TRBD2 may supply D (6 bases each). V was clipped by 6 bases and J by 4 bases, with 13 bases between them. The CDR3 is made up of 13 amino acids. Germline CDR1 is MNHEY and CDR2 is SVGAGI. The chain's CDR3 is CASRSKGGYEQYF. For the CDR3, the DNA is TGTGCCAGCAGGTCTAAGGGGGGTTACGAGCAGTACTTC.